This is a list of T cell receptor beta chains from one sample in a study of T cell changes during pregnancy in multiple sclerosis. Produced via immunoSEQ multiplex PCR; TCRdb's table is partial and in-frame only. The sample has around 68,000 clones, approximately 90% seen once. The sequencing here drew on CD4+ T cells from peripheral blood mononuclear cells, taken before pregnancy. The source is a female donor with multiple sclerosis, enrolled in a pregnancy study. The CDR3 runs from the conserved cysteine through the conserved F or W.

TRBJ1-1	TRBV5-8	CASSRTENTEAFF
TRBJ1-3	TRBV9	CASSVEGVGNTIYF
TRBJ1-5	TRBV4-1	CASSQDRIAVRPNQPQHF
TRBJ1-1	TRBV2	CASSDFRGEAFF
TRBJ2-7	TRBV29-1	CSVEGQGREQYF
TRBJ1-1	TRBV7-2	CASSPIRGKGTEAFF
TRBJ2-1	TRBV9	CASSLRDFNNEQFF
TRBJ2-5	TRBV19	CASSIDPPGGQETQYF
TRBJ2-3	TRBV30	CAWSLGAGTDTQYF
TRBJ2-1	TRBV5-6	CASSLAKGQVRNEQFF
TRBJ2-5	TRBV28	CASTVEETQYF
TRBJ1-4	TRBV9	CASSPGVSATNEKLFF
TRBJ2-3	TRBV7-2	CASSLEGGLATDTQYF
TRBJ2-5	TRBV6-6	CASSRGVDRTIETQYF
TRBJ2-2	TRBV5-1	CASSLNMAGELFF
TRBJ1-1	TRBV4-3	CASSQIQTGEAFF
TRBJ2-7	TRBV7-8	CASSFGTGGLYEQYF
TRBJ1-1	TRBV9	CASSVVGGPNTEAFF
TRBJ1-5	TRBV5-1	CASSLGGGGGNQPQHF
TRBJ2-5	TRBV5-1	CASSLANTGGETQYF
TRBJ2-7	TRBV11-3	CASSTRGISYEQYF